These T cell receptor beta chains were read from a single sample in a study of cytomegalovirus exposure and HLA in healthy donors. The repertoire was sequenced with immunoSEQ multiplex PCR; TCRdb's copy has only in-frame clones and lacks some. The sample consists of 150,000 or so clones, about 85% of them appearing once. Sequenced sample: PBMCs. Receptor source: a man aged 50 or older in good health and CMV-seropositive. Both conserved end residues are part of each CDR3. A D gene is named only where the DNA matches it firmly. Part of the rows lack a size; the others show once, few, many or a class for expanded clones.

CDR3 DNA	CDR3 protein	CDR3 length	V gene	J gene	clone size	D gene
TGTGCCAGCAGTTTATACCCTCGGACAGCCGGCTACACCTTC	CASSLYPRTAGYTF	14	TRBV27	TRBJ1-2	.	.
TGTGCCAGCTCCCGAACAGGGGACGAAGCTTTCTTT	CASSRTGDEAFF	12	TRBV18	TRBJ1-1	.	TRBD1
TGTGCCAGCAGCTATCGGTCGGGATCGAACACTGAAGCTTTCTTT	CASSYRSGSNTEAFF	15	TRBV7-8	TRBJ1-1	once	.
TGTGCCAGCCCCGGGGAGGAGATACACAATCAGCCCCAGCATTTT	CASPGEEIHNQPQHF	15	TRBV12-1	TRBJ1-5	.	.
TGCGCCAGCAGCCAGCGCACAGGGAACACTGAAGCTTTCTTT	CASSQRTGNTEAFF	14	TRBV4-1	TRBJ1-1	.	.
TGTGCCTGGAGGACAAAGGGGGGGGCGGAAGGCTACACCTTC	CAWRTKGGAEGYTF	14	TRBV30	TRBJ1-2	.	.
TGTGCCAGCAGCCCTTACACTGAAGCTTTCTTT	CASSPYTEAFF	11	TRBV7-9	TRBJ1-1	.	.
TGTGCCAGCATCCCCCCTAATTCCTACGAGCAGTACTTC	CASIPPNSYEQYF	13	TRBV6-1	TRBJ2-7	.	.
TGTGCCAGCAGCCTCGGCGCCAGCGGGGGGCAGCAAGAGACCCAGTACTTC	CASSLGASGGQQETQYF	17	TRBV11-2	TRBJ2-5	few	TRBD2
TGCGCCAGCAGCTTGGCCACCTACAATGAGCAGTTCTTC	CASSLATYNEQFF	13	TRBV5-1	TRBJ2-1	.	.
TGCGCCAGCAGCTTGAGACGGGACAGGGGTACCGAGCAGTACTTC	CASSLRRDRGTEQYF	15	TRBV5-1	TRBJ2-7	few	TRBD1